The present entry profiles one T cell receptor (beta chain) with its context. The data were obtained in a study of cytomegalovirus exposure and HLA in healthy donors. TCRdb's table, derived via immunoSEQ multiplex PCR, lists solely in-frame clones and lacks some. Here the sample spans 130,000 to 150,000 clones, approximately 89% being singletons. The specimen sequenced was PBMCs. The sequence was obtained from a woman between 18 and 29 years old in good health and CMV-seropositive.

CDR3 amino acids: CASRIDYGSSYEQYF. The CDR3 coding sequence is TGTGCCAGCAGAATCGACTACGGAAGCTCCTACGAGCAGTACTTC. The chain is built from TRBV6-1 and TRBJ2-7; TRBD2 is a possible D gene (5 bases). The CDR3 runs to 15 residues. The germline CDR1 and CDR2 sequences are MNHNS and SASEGT. The ends were cut back, 6 bases at V and 0 bases at J, with 15 bases in the middle.